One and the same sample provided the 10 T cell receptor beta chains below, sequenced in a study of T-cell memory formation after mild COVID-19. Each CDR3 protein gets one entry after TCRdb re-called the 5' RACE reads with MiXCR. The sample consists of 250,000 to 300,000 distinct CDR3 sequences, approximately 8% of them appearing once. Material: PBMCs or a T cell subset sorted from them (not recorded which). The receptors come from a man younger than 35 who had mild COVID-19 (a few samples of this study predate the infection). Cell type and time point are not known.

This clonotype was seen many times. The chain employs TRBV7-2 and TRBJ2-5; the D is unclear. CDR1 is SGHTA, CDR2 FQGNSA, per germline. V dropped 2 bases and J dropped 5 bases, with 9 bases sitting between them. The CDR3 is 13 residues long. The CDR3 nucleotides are TGTGCCAGCAGCTTAAGCCAGCTGGAGACCCAGTACTTC. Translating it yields CASSLSQLETQYF.

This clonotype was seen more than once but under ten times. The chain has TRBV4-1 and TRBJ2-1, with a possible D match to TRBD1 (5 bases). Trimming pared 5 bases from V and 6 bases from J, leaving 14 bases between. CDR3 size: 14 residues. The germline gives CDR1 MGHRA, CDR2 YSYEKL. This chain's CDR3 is CASSKYQGPNEQFF. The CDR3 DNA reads TGCGCCAGCAGCAAGTATCAGGGCCCCAATGAGCAGTTCTTC.

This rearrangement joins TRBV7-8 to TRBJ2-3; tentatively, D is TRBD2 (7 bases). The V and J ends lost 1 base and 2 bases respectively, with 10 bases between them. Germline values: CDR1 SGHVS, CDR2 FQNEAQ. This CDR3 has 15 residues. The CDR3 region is CASSLEAGATDTQYF. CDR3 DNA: TGTGCCAGCAGCTTAGAGGCGGGGGCCACAGATACGCAGTATTTT.

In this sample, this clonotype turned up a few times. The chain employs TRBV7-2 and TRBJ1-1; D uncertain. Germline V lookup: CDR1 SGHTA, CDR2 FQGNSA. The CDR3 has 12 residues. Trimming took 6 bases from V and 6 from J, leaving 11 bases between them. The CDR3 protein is CASRRREAEAFF. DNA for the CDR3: TGTGCCAGCAGGCGCCGCGAGGCTGAAGCTTTCTTT.

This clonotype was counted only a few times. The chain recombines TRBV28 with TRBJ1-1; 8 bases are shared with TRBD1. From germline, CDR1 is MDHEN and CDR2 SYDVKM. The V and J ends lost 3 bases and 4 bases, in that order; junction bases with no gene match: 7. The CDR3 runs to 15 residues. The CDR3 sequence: CASSLTGDLSTEAFF. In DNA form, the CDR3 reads TGTGCCAGCAGTTTGACAGGGGACCTGAGCACTGAAGCTTTCTTT.

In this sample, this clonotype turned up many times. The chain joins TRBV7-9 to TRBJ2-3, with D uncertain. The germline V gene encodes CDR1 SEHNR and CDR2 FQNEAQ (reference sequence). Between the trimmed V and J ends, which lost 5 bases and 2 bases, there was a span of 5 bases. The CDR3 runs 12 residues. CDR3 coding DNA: TGTGCCAGCAGCGCGTACACAGATACGCAGTATTTT. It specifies CASSAYTDTQYF. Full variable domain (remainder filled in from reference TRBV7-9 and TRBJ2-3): DTGVSQNPRHKITKRGQNVTFRCDPISEHNRLYWYRQTLGQGPEFLTYFQNEAQLEKSRLLSDRFSAERPKGSFSTLEIQRTEQGDSAMYLCASSAYTDTQYFGPGTRLTVL.

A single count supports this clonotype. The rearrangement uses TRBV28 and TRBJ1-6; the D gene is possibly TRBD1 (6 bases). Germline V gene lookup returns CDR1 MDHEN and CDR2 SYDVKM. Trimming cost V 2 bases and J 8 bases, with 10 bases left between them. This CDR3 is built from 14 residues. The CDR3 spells CASSLAGGDSPLHF. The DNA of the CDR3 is TGTGCCAGCAGTTTAGCCGGGGGCGATTCACCCCTCCACTTT.

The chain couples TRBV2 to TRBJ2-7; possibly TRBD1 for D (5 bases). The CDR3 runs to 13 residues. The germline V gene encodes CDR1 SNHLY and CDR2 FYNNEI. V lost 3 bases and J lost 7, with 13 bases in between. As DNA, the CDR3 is TGTGCCAGCAGTGATCAGGGCCCCAGGGAGCAGTACTTC. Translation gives CASSDQGPREQYF.

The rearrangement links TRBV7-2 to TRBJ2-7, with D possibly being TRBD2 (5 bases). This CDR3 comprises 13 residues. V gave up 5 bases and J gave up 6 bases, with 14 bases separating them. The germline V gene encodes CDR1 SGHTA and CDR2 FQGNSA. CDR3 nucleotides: TGTGCCAGCAGCCCACAACCACGGGGCGAGCAGTACGTC. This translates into CASSPQPRGEQYV.

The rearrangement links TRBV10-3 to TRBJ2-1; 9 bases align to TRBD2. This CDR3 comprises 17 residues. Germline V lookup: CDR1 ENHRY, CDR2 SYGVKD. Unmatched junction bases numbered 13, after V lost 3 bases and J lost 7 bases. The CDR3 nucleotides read TGTGCCATCAGTGAATTCCTTAGCGGGGGAGTAGAAAATGAGCAGTTCTTC. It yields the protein CAISEFLSGGVENEQFF.